This TCR beta chain emerged from a study of spatial heterogeneity in lung cancer. General observations from the study: The number of expanded tumor alpha and beta chains correlated with mutation number.

A single record per CDR3 protein comes from TCRdb applying MiXCR to the 5' RACE reads. Seen here are 9,000 to 13,000 distinct CDR3 sequences, 9.5% to 13% observed once, and the top ten hold over 9.5%. Time point noted: sample taken at primary tumor resection. The CDR3 consists of 16 residues. CDR1 is MGHRA, CDR2 YSYEKL, per germline. V was cut by 1 base and J by 0 bases, with 13 bases left in between. This clonotype was recorded many times. As yet, its antigen is unknown. The TCR sequence derives from a female donor with early-stage non-small cell lung cancer. The chain joins TRBV4-1 to TRBJ2-7; D is possibly TRBD1 or TRBD2 (6 bases each). The source was lung tumor tissue, collected at surgery. The CDR3 here is CASSQAPGASSYEQYF. CDR3 DNA sequence: TGCGCCAGCAGCCAAGCGCCGGGGGCTAGCTCCTACGAGCAGTACTTC.